Listed below are T cell receptor beta chains from one sample, sequenced in a study of blood T cell repertoires in COVID-19. Clones were read by immunoSEQ multiplex PCR, and TCRdb kept only the in-frame ones, dropping some. Among around 42,000 clones listed, about 85% were seen once. Sequencing was done on a sample of peripheral blood. The receptors were sampled from a human donor in a cohort sampled during active COVID-19. Both conserved end residues are part of each CDR3. The D gene is left open where the match is weak. Not all rows give a size; the values are once, few, many and, for expanded clones, a class.

size	J	D	V	length	CDR3	DNA
-	TRBJ2-1	-	TRBV10-3	16	CAISLASSHSYNEQFF	TGTGCCATCAGTCTTGCTAGCAGCCACTCCTACAATGAGCAGTTCTTC
-	TRBJ1-3	TRBD1	TRBV5-1	14	CASGPGGTGNTIYF	TGCGCCAGCGGGCCAGGGGGAACTGGAAACACCATATATTTT
-	TRBJ1-3	-	TRBV6-5	13	CASRREAGNTIYF	TGTGCCAGCAGGAGAGAAGCTGGAAACACCATATATTTT
-	TRBJ1-4	-	TRBV30	14	CAWSLPRTNEKLFF	TGTGCCTGGAGTCTGCCCCGGACTAATGAAAAACTGTTTTTT
-	TRBJ2-5	TRBD1	TRBV20-1	14	CSASGDRAPATQYF	TGCAGTGCTAGTGGGGACAGGGCCCCGGCGACCCAGTACTTC
-	TRBJ2-1	TRBD2	TRBV9	14	CASSPSGGLNEQFF	TGTGCCAGCAGCCCAAGCGGGGGGCTTAATGAGCAGTTCTTC
-	TRBJ2-1	TRBD1	TRBV24-1	15	CATSDLGDSYNEQFF	TGTGCCACCAGTGATTTAGGGGACAGTTACAATGAGCAGTTCTTC
few	TRBJ1-6	-	TRBV10-3	14	CAIKEGRGNSPLHF	TGTGCCATCAAGGAGGGCCGGGGTAATTCACCCCTCCACTTT
few	TRBJ1-2	-	TRBV27	14	CASRPGRAMGGYTF	TGTGCCAGCAGGCCGGGGAGGGCGATGGGCGGCTACACCTTC
-	TRBJ1-4	-	TRBV23-1	16	CASSQSRERTNEKLFF	TGCGCCAGCAGTCAATCAAGGGAGAGGACTAATGAAAAACTGTTTTTT
few	TRBJ2-3	TRBD1	TRBV7-9	14	CASSLTGLADTQYF	TGTGCCAGCAGCTTGACAGGGTTGGCAGATACGCAGTATTTT
-	TRBJ2-3	TRBD1	TRBV18	17	CASSRSQQGASTDTQYF	TGTGCCAGCTCACGCTCCCAGCAGGGGGCCAGCACAGATACGCAGTATTTT
-	TRBJ2-2	TRBD2	TRBV10-3	15	CAITPSGANTGELFF	TGTGCCATCACGCCCAGCGGGGCGAACACCGGGGAGCTGTTTTTT
-	TRBJ1-5	-	TRBV6-2/TRBV6-3	15	CASSGGGGSNQPQHF	TGTGCCAGCAGTGGGGGGGGAGGGAGCAATCAGCCCCAGCATTTT
-	TRBJ1-1	-	TRBV5-1	14	CASSLAGPNTEAFF	TGCGCCAGCAGCTTAGCTGGGCCGAACACTGAAGCTTTCTTT
-	TRBJ1-1	TRBD1	TRBV6-5	14	CASSYDRANTEAFF	TGTGCCAGCAGTTACGACAGGGCTAACACTGAAGCTTTCTTT
-	TRBJ2-5	-	TRBV19	11	CATAGQRTQYF	TGTGCTACGGCGGGCCAAAGGACCCAGTACTTC
-	TRBJ2-7	TRBD1	TRBV29-1	12	CSAQQGSYEQYF	TGCAGCGCACAACAGGGGTCCTACGAGCAGTACTTC
-	TRBJ2-2	-	TRBV21-1	15	CASSKGQTLIGELFF	TGTGCCAGCAGCAAGGGACAGACCCTCATCGGGGAGCTGTTTTTT
-	TRBJ2-4	-	TRBV4-1	14	CASSEGLAKNIQYF	TGCGCCAGCAGTGAGGGCCTGGCCAAAAACATTCAGTACTTC
-	TRBJ1-5	-	TRBV29-1	13	CSVSTGINQPQHF	TGCAGCGTTTCTACAGGGATCAATCAGCCCCAGCATTTT
-	TRBJ2-5	-	TRBV5-1	14	CASSPSTPPETQYF	TGCGCCAGCAGCCCATCGACTCCCCCAGAGACCCAGTACTTC
few	TRBJ2-7	TRBD2	TRBV6-2/TRBV6-3	15	CASSSTSGGAYEQYF	TGTGCCAGCAGTTCGACTAGCGGGGGAGCCTACGAGCAGTACTTC
-	TRBJ2-2	-	TRBV12-3/TRBV12-4	13	CASRGGRIGELFF	TGTGCCAGCAGGGGGGGACGGATCGGGGAGCTGTTTTTT
-	TRBJ1-6	-	TRBV23-1	14	CASPDGSSDSPLHF	TGCGCCAGCCCCGACGGGTCCTCCGATTCACCCCTCCACTTT
-	TRBJ2-1	TRBD2	TRBV4-1	17	CASSQELQRGGRNEQFF	TGCGCCAGCAGCCAAGAACTCCAGCGGGGGGGCCGGAATGAGCAGTTCTTC
few	TRBJ1-3	-	TRBV2	12	CASKEAGNTIYF	TGTGCCAGCAAAGAGGCTGGAAACACCATATATTTT
-	TRBJ1-4	TRBD1	TRBV30	14	CAWSSGTGVEKLFF	TGTGCCTGGAGTTCCGGGACAGGGGTTGAAAAACTGTTTTTT
-	TRBJ1-5	-	TRBV7-2	15	CASSLAGGSNQPQHF	TGTGCCAGCAGCTTAGCGGGGGGGAGCAATCAGCCCCAGCATTTT
-	TRBJ1-1	-	TRBV4-3	18	CASSQETGGGRRNTEAFF	TGCGCCAGCAGCCAAGAAACTGGGGGGGGCCGAAGGAACACTGAAGCTTTCTTT
-	TRBJ2-7	-	TRBV4-2	14	CASSPGTDPYEQYF	TGTGCCAGCAGCCCTGGGACTGATCCCTACGAGCAGTACTTC
few	TRBJ2-5	TRBD1	TRBV5-6	13	CASRTGGRETQYF	TGTGCCAGCCGGACAGGGGGCAGGGAGACCCAGTACTTC
-	TRBJ1-1	-	TRBV28	15	CASRRGLSVSAEAFF	TGTGCCAGCAGGCGGGGACTATCTGTAAGTGCTGAAGCTTTCTTT
-	TRBJ2-7	-	TRBV12-3/TRBV12-4	11	CASSPSYEQYF	TGTGCCAGCAGTCCATCCTACGAGCAGTACTTC
-	TRBJ1-3	-	TRBV29-1	12	CSVIVSGNTIYF	TGCAGCGTTATAGTCTCTGGAAACACCATATATTTT
-	TRBJ2-1	TRBD2	TRBV11-3	14	CASSSGTSLHEQFF	TGTGCCAGCAGCTCCGGGACTAGTCTACATGAGCAGTTCTTC
-	TRBJ1-2	-	TRBV6-1	13	CASSETVAYGYTF	TGTGCCAGCAGTGAGACAGTAGCCTATGGCTACACCTTC
-	TRBJ2-3	-	TRBV28	14	CASSLRGSTDTQYF	TGTGCCAGCAGTTTACGGGGTTCCACAGATACGCAGTATTTT
-	TRBJ2-4	-	TRBV6-5	16	CASSYSGRLGKNIQYF	TGTGCCAGCAGTTACTCGGGCAGGTTGGGCAAAAACATTCAGTACTTC
-	TRBJ2-1	-	TRBV6-1	15	CASSELDTRYNEQFF	TGTGCCAGCAGTGAATTGGACACCCGGTACAATGAGCAGTTCTTC
-	TRBJ2-2	TRBD2	TRBV28	15	CASRTSGGPGSELFF	TGTGCCAGCAGGACTAGCGGGGGACCAGGGTCGGAGCTGTTTTTT
-	TRBJ1-2	-	TRBV6-5	13	CASSYGLRSGYTF	TGTGCCAGCAGTTATGGTCTTAGGAGCGGCTACACCTTC
-	TRBJ1-5	TRBD1	TRBV4-3	17	CASSQDDRTGGRQPQHF	TGCGCCAGCAGCCAAGATGACAGGACAGGGGGCCGTCAGCCCCAGCATTTT
-	TRBJ1-5	-	TRBV15	15	CATSSDPGSHQPQHF	TGTGCCACCAGCAGTGACCCCGGTAGCCATCAGCCCCAGCATTTT
-	TRBJ2-1	TRBD2	TRBV6-5	16	CASSSSGGAGYNEQFF	TGTGCCAGCAGTTCTAGCGGGGGGGCCGGCTACAATGAGCAGTTCTTC